The 21 T cell receptor beta chains given below trace back to one sample, sequenced in a study of T cell changes during pregnancy in multiple sclerosis. Generated by immunoSEQ multiplex PCR, the TCRdb table keeps only in-frame clones and is missing some. The table shows about 38,000 clones, with 88% occurring only once. The source was CD8+ T cells from peripheral blood mononuclear cells, collected in the third trimester of pregnancy. The receptor source for this set is a female donor with multiple sclerosis, enrolled in a pregnancy study.

V and J are TRBV7-3 and TRBJ2-7; 7 bases agree with TRBD2. The CDR3 loop spans 14 amino acids. Germline V gene lookup returns CDR1 SGHTA and CDR2 FQGTGA. After removal of 3 bases from V and 3 bases from J, the junction contained 5 bases not matched to a gene. Here the CDR3 DNA reads TGTGCCAGCAGCTTTGGGGGGGTCGGCTACGAGCAGTACTTC. Its protein product is CASSFGGVGYEQYF.

The genes are TRBV13 and TRBJ2-3, with 7 bases fitting TRBD2. The ends lost 4 bases at V and 5 bases at J; junction bases unmatched: 12. The CDR3 has 16 residues. Per germline, CDR1 PRHDT and CDR2 FYEKMQ (reference sequence). The CDR3 region is CASSSWTRGLLDTQYF. CDR3 in DNA: TGTGCCAGCAGCTCGTGGACTAGAGGGTTACTAGATACGCAGTATTTT.

The V gene is TRBV7-9, the J gene TRBJ2-7; unclear D gene. Germline CDR1 SEHNR, CDR2 FQNEAQ (reference sequence). CDR3 length equals 12 residues. V dropped 5 bases and J dropped 4 bases, with 9 bases sitting between them. The CDR3 sequence is CASSAPLYEQYF. DNA of the CDR3: TGTGCCAGCAGCGCACCCCTATACGAGCAGTACTTC.

The chain's CDR3 is CASSPTPGFNQPQHF. The CDR3, as DNA: TGTGCCAGCAGCCCTACGCCGGGTTTCAATCAGCCCCAGCATTTT. The J gene is TRBJ1-5, the V gene TRBV9; D ambiguous. Trimming removed 4 bases from V and 3 bases from J, with 14 bases in between. Germline V gene data show CDR1 as SGDLS and CDR2 as YYNGEE. The CDR3 runs 15 residues. Full variable domain (missing parts from reference TRBV9 and TRBJ1-5): DSGVTQTPKHLITATGQRVTLRCSPRSGDLSVYWYQQSLDQGLQFLIQYYNGEERAKGNILERFSAQQFPDLHSELNLSSLELGDSALYFCASSPTPGFNQPQHFGDGTRLSIL.

This chain connects TRBV5-4 to TRBJ2-1; 12 bases match TRBD2. Germline CDR1 SGHNT, CDR2 YYREEE (reference sequence). J was trimmed by 7 bases and V by 7 bases; bases with no gene match: 9. The CDR3 has 15 residues. The CDR3 spells CASGPRLAGGNEQFF. CDR3 bases: TGTGCCAGCGGCCCCCGTCTAGCGGGGGGGAATGAGCAGTTCTTC.

The V and J genes are TRBV5-4 and TRBJ1-2; 7 bases map to TRBD1. Trimming removed 2 bases from V and 8 bases from J; junction bases left unmatched: 9. The CDR3 totals 14 residues. Germline lookup yields CDR1 SGHNT and CDR2 YYREEE (reference sequence). The DNA of the CDR3 is TGTGCCAGCAGCTTTAAAGGGGGCGAGCAGGGCTACACCTTC. Its translation is CASSFKGGEQGYTF.

The chain joins TRBV27 to TRBJ2-2; 9 positions match TRBD1. The trim removed 5 bases at V and 4 bases at J, leaving 5 bases unmatched. This CDR3 has 15 amino acids. Germline CDR1 and CDR2: MNHEY and SMNVEV (reference sequence). The CDR3 DNA sequence: TGTGCCAGCAGTACTGGACAGGGGTCCACCGGGGAGCTGTTTTTT. Translating gives CASSTGQGSTGELFF.

In this sample, this clone turned up once. The V call is TRBV5-6, the J call TRBJ2-1; 9 nucleotides match TRBD2. J lost 0 bases, V lost 2 bases, and 9 bases had no gene match. CDR3 length equals 18 residues. Germline V gene sequence: CDR1 SGHDT, CDR2 YYEEEE. CDR3: CASSFASGVGSSYNEQFF. CDR3 coding DNA: TGTGCCAGCAGCTTTGCTAGCGGGGTCGGCAGCTCCTACAATGAGCAGTTCTTC.

The chain couples TRBV19 to TRBJ2-6, with D tentatively TRBD2 (5 bases). The germline V gene has CDR1 LNHDA and CDR2 SQIVND (reference sequence). There are 16 residues in the CDR3. Trimming removed 0 bases at V and 2 bases at J, with 8 bases between. The CDR3 nucleotides are TGTGCCAGTAGTATAGAGGCCGGGACTGGGGCCAACGTCCTGACTTTC. Its translation is CASSIEAGTGANVLTF. Drawing the rest from reference TRBV19 and TRBJ2-6, the complete variable domain is DGGITQSPKYLFRKEGQNVTLSCEQNLNHDAMYWYRQDPGQGLRLIYYSQIVNDFQKGDIAEGYSVSREKKESFPLTVTSAQKNPTAFYLCASSIEAGTGANVLTFGAGSRLTVL.

V is TRBV7-3 and J is TRBJ2-7, with D possibly matching TRBD1 (6 bases). CDR1 SGHTA and CDR2 FQGTGA come from the germline V gene. The CDR3 totals 13 residues. Trimming stripped 0 bases from V and 7 bases from J, with 10 bases between. The chain's CDR3 is CASSLTHRVEQYF. DNA for the CDR3: TGTGCCAGCAGCTTAACTCACAGGGTGGAGCAGTACTTC. Together with reference TRBV7-3 and TRBJ2-7, the CDR3 gives the full variable domain: GAGVSQTPSNKVTEKGKYVELRCDPISGHTALYWYRQSLGQGPEFLIYFQGTGAADDSGLPNDRFFAVRPEGSVSTLKIQRTERGDSAVYLCASSLTHRVEQYFGPGTRLTVT.

This chain joins TRBV5-1 and TRBJ1-2, with 8 bases lining up with TRBD1. CDR1 and CDR2 (germline): SGHRS, YFSETQ. V was clipped by 4 bases and J by 7 bases; unmatched bases: 9. This CDR3 spans 14 amino acids. CDR3 nucleotide sequence: TGCGCCAGCAGCAAGTGGCAGGGGGCAGGTGGCTACACCTTC. Encoded protein: CASSKWQGAGGYTF.

This chain uses TRBV7-9 with TRBJ2-1; 7 bases fit TRBD2. The CDR3 has 16 residues. Germline CDR1 reads SEHNR; CDR2 reads FQNEAQ (reference sequence). V shed 5 bases, J shed 0 bases, and the junction held 7 bases outside the gene matches. CDR3 protein: CASSPPGTISYNEQFF. Written as DNA, the CDR3 is TGTGCCAGCAGCCCCCCCGGGACTATCTCCTACAATGAGCAGTTCTTC.

The chain combines TRBV28 with TRBJ1-2; 8 bases are shared with TRBD1. The CDR3 contains 15 residues. V was clipped by 7 bases and J by 2 bases; unmatched bases: 9. Looked up from germline, CDR1 is MDHEN and CDR2 is SYDVKM. The CDR3 sequence is CASKGTGRSNYGYTF. The CDR3 DNA is TGTGCCAGCAAAGGGACAGGCCGTTCCAACTATGGCTACACCTTC.

This chain joins TRBV6-1 and TRBJ1-3; 7 positions agree with TRBD1. With 2 bases clipped from V and 2 bases from J, the junction kept 3 bases outside the gene matches. The CDR3 consists of 15 residues. The germline V gene encodes CDR1 MNHNS and CDR2 SASEGT. CDR3 in amino acids: CASSELRGAGNTIYF. Written as DNA, the CDR3 is TGTGCCAGCAGTGAACTCAGGGGGGCTGGAAACACCATATATTTT.

The chain is built from TRBV6-4 and TRBJ2-3; TRBD2 agrees at 8 bases. Per germline, CDR1 MRHNA and CDR2 SNTAGT. The length of the CDR3 is 15 residues. J was trimmed by 0 bases and V by 4 bases; bases with no gene match: 3. The CDR3 loop reads CASSARGGSTDTQYF. CDR3 DNA: TGTGCCAGCAGTGCCCGGGGGGGCAGCACAGATACGCAGTATTTT.

The chain couples TRBV6-4 to TRBJ2-1; 11 nucleotides match TRBD2. This CDR3 region has 14 residues. With 5 bases clipped from V and 8 bases from J, the junction kept 5 bases outside the gene matches. CDR1 is MRHNA and CDR2 is SNTAGT in the germline V gene. The CDR3 is CASSLAGGHHEQFF. CDR3 DNA sequence: TGTGCCAGCAGTCTAGCGGGGGGCCACCATGAGCAGTTCTTC.

The chain is built from TRBV14 and TRBJ1-2, with 12 bases lining up with TRBD1. The CDR3 has 17 residues. Germline V lookup: CDR1 SGHDN, CDR2 FVKESK. V lost 4 bases, J lost 3 bases, and 9 bases stayed unmatched. The CDR3 DNA sequence: TGTGCCAGCAGCCGAACGGGACAGGGGGCGAGTCACTATGGCTACACCTTC. Translation gives CASSRTGQGASHYGYTF.

This clone was seen a handful of times. This sequence joins TRBV30 and TRBJ1-5; maybe TRBD1 (6 bases). Germline V gives CDR1 GTSNPN, CDR2 SVGIG (reference sequence). The CDR3 consists of 16 residues. Trimming shortened V by 3 bases and J by 0 bases, and 15 bases separated the two germline ends. CDR3 region: CAWSQWTVNSNQPQHF. The CDR3 DNA sequence: TGTGCCTGGAGCCAATGGACAGTCAATAGCAATCAGCCCCAGCATTTT.

The rearrangement joins TRBV19 to TRBJ1-2; D gene uncertain. The CDR3 loop spans 12 amino acids. The germline V gene encodes CDR1 LNHDA and CDR2 SQIVND (reference sequence). V was shortened by 0 bases and J by 4 bases, with 3 bases between the two germline ends. CDR3 nucleotides: TGTGCCAGTAGTATAGAAGCCTATGGCTACACCTTC. Its translation: CASSIEAYGYTF.

The chain combines TRBV19 with TRBJ2-1, with 10 nucleotides matching TRBD2. V shed 8 bases and J 5 bases; nucleotides not matched to a gene: 9. This CDR3 region has 15 residues. Germline CDR1 and CDR2: LNHDA and SQIVND (reference sequence). CDR3 DNA sequence: TGTGCCAGTGGCGCCAGCGGGGGGGTTAACAATGAGCAGTTCTTC. It encodes CASGASGGVNNEQFF.

This chain connects TRBV9 to TRBJ1-1; D is possibly TRBD1 (5 bases). Germline V CDR1 and CDR2: SGDLS, YYNGEE. The V gene lost 3 bases and the J gene lost 1 base, with 7 bases spanning the gap. This CDR3 is built from 13 residues. The chain's CDR3 is CASSAGGNTEAFF. CDR3 coding DNA: TGTGCCAGCAGCGCCGGGGGGAACACTGAAGCTTTCTTT. Drawing the rest from reference TRBV9 and TRBJ1-1, the complete variable domain is DSGVTQTPKHLITATGQRVTLRCSPRSGDLSVYWYQQSLDQGLQFLIQYYNGEERAKGNILERFSAQQFPDLHSELNLSSLELGDSALYFCASSAGGNTEAFFGQGTRLTVV.